This T cell receptor beta chain came from a study of T cell responses to AZD1222 COVID-19 vaccine. Germline-derived CDR1 and CDR2 are MNHNY and SVGAGI (reference sequence). V shed 6 bases, J shed 8 bases, and the junction held 7 bases outside the gene matches. The CDR3 extends over 14 amino acids. In the case of this clone: The antigen is undetermined.

The data were produced by immunoSEQ multiplex PCR, yet TCRdb's version contains in-frame clones alone and is incomplete. This sample has about 200,000 clones; 85% to 95% occur once, and the top ten carry 1%. Study-wide results and limits: Baseline antibody screening turned up just a handful of seropositive AZD1222 recipients. CD4 TCRs associated with vaccination spanned spike, dominating at 160-218 and 743-854. Possibly, clonal diversity was underestimated; donors were largely white British and included more females. Spike-specific TCRs gained breadth and depth after people received two AZD1222 doses.

The sequencing used peripheral blood, collected 28 days after the second AZD1222 dose. The chain employs TRBV6-6 and TRBJ2-4; 10 positions match TRBD1. The TCR comes from an adult who received the AZD1222 COVID-19 vaccine. The CDR3 nucleotides read TGTGCCAGCAGCCGACCGGACAGGGGGGACATTCAGTACTTC. Translating gives CASSRPDRGDIQYF.